This T cell receptor (beta chain) was captured in a study of Tregs in tolerant kidney transplant recipients. Study-level results: Validation in larger populations is needed because few patients were studied.

The nonmyeloablative bone marrow transplants came from related graft donors, with transient mixed chimerism. Germline trimming cut 4 bases from V and 7 bases from J; bases unmatched to any gene: 1. The CDR3 sequence is 11 residues long. Looked up from germline, CDR1 is SQVTM and CDR2 is ANQGSEA. Comment on this clone: Its target is unknown.

Sequencing was performed with immunoSEQ multiplex PCR; in TCRdb, only in-frame clones are kept and a portion is missing. The sample lists about 50,000 clones, approximately 89% seen once, with around a sixth in the top ten. V gene TRBV29-1 combines with J gene TRBJ2-7; 10 nucleotides match TRBD1. The TCR originated in a human patient who received a combined kidney and bone marrow transplant. Certain T cells may be donor cells from the graft. This specimen was CD8+ T cells from blood (PBMCs), taken 12 months after the transplant. CDR3 DNA sequence: TGCAGCGTTGGGACAGGGGGGGAGCAGTACTTC. Its protein is CSVGTGGEQYF.